This TCR beta chain was sequenced in a study of response to subunit inactivated influenza vaccine. Broader study findings: The authors put forward the suggestion that each seasonal influenza vaccination may bring in only a limited number of new T cells.

Trimming cost V 2 bases and J 0 bases, with 8 bases left between them. The V gene's germline CDR1 is MNHNS and CDR2 SASEGT. The CDR3 contains 16 residues. This clonotype was seen repeatedly, ten times or more. Its target is not known. TCRdb reprocessed the RT-PCR reads via MiXCR and lists one record per CDR3 protein. The sample lists around 160,000 distinct CDR3 sequences; approximately 10% were seen once. The chain carries TRBV6-1 and TRBJ2-6; D is unresolved. The receptor comes from a man between 45 and 60 years old who received an inactivated influenza vaccine. Sequenced material: non-naive T cells sorted from PBMCs, taken 35 to 45 days after vaccination. In DNA, the CDR3 is TGTGCCAGCAGTGAACTCCCTCACTCTGGGGCCAACGTCCTGACTTTC. This gives the protein CASSELPHSGANVLTF.